This T cell receptor (beta chain) was found in a study of cytomegalovirus exposure and HLA in healthy donors. The primer mix had 60 Vbeta and 13 Jbeta primers. Assay used: immunoSEQ multiplex PCR; TCRdb lists only in-frame clones, some missing. In the table there are about 110,000 clones, less than 70% of which are singletons. Remarks on this clone: Antigen unknown.

Study observations and caveats: Exclusion applied to some V segments, including TRBV6-2 and TRBV6-3, as they were indistinguishable. In an earlier analysis, productive rearrangement rates for most beta V segments clustered near 87% or 30%.

The germline CDR1 and CDR2 sequences are SEHNR and FQNEAQ (reference sequence). This CDR3 spans 14 amino acids. Losses at the gene ends were 5 bases for V and 5 bases for J; bases not matched to a gene: 6. This clonotype was sampled from a woman in her 70s in good health and CMV-seropositive. The V and J genes are TRBV7-9 and TRBJ2-5, with TRBD1 identical over 9 bases. What was sequenced was PBMCs. The CDR3 DNA follows: TGTGCCAGCAGCATCACAGGGGGCTGGGAGACCCAGTACTTC. It translates to CASSITGGWETQYF.